Listed below are T cell receptor beta chains from one sample, sequenced in a study of blood T cell repertoires in COVID-19. Sequencing was performed with immunoSEQ multiplex PCR; in TCRdb, only in-frame clones are kept and a portion is missing. The data show under 300,000 clones, roughly nine tenths seen once. The source material was peripheral blood. The receptors shown here come from a man between 60 and 70 years old with acute or convalescent COVID-19. Each CDR3 is given with its conserved first and last residue. Each record gives: V gene, CDR3 length, D gene, J gene, clone size, CDR3 DNA, CDR3 protein. A D gene is named only where the DNA matches it firmly. Not all rows give a size; the values are once, few, many and, for expanded clones, a class.

V gene: TRBV2; CDR3 length: 14; D gene: .; J gene: TRBJ2-3; clone size: .; CDR3 DNA: TGTGCCAGCAGTTCAGGTTCAGCAACAGATACGCAGTATTTT; CDR3 protein: CASSSGSATDTQYF
V gene: TRBV24-1; CDR3 length: 14; D gene: .; J gene: TRBJ1-5; clone size: .; CDR3 DNA: TGTGCCACCAGTGACACCGGACACGATCAGCCCCAGCATTTT; CDR3 protein: CATSDTGHDQPQHF
V gene: TRBV10-3; CDR3 length: 15; D gene: TRBD2; J gene: TRBJ2-5; clone size: .; CDR3 DNA: TGTGCCATCAGTGCGTCGGGACTAGCCGAAGAGACCCAGTACTTC; CDR3 protein: CAISASGLAEETQYF
V gene: TRBV15; CDR3 length: 15; D gene: TRBD1; J gene: TRBJ2-5; clone size: .; CDR3 DNA: TGTGCCACCAGCAGCCGGGACAGGGGTGGGGAGACCCAGTACTTC; CDR3 protein: CATSSRDRGGETQYF
V gene: TRBV21-1; CDR3 length: 15; D gene: .; J gene: TRBJ2-3; clone size: .; CDR3 DNA: TGTGCCAGCAACCTAGGGGGCGCGGGCACAGATACGCAGTATTTT; CDR3 protein: CASNLGGAGTDTQYF
V gene: TRBV11-3; CDR3 length: 15; D gene: .; J gene: TRBJ2-2; clone size: .; CDR3 DNA: TGTGCCAGCAGCCCCCTTTCGGGGTACGCCGGGGAGCTGTTTTTT; CDR3 protein: CASSPLSGYAGELFF
V gene: TRBV5-8; CDR3 length: 14; D gene: TRBD2; J gene: TRBJ2-3; clone size: .; CDR3 DNA: TGTGCCAGCAGCTTGGCCGGGAGGATAGATACGCAGTATTTT; CDR3 protein: CASSLAGRIDTQYF
V gene: TRBV27; CDR3 length: 14; D gene: TRBD2; J gene: TRBJ2-3; clone size: .; CDR3 DNA: TGTGCCAGCCGGGTAGCGGGAGGGCCGGATACGCAGTATTTT; CDR3 protein: CASRVAGGPDTQYF
V gene: TRBV27; CDR3 length: 17; D gene: TRBD2; J gene: TRBJ2-1; clone size: .; CDR3 DNA: TGTGCCAGCAGCCGACCCCCCAATGGGAGGGCCTACAATGAGCAGTTCTTC; CDR3 protein: CASSRPPNGRAYNEQFF
V gene: TRBV7-2; CDR3 length: 14; D gene: .; J gene: TRBJ1-2; clone size: .; CDR3 DNA: TGTGCCAGCAGCTTAGATCGGGGGGCGCGAGGCTACACCTTC; CDR3 protein: CASSLDRGARGYTF
V gene: TRBV6-1; CDR3 length: 16; D gene: .; J gene: TRBJ2-1; clone size: .; CDR3 DNA: TGTGCCAGCAGTGAAGCGACCGGGCAGGGAAACAATGAGCAGTTCTTC; CDR3 protein: CASSEATGQGNNEQFF
V gene: TRBV3-1/TRBV3-2; CDR3 length: 15; D gene: TRBD2; J gene: TRBJ2-1; clone size: .; CDR3 DNA: TGTGCCAGCAGCCAAACGGGAGGGAGGTACAATGAGCAGTTCTTC; CDR3 protein: CASSQTGGRYNEQFF
V gene: TRBV7-3; CDR3 length: 13; D gene: .; J gene: TRBJ1-1; clone size: .; CDR3 DNA: TGTGCCAGCAGCTTAGACACATACACTGAAGCTTTCTTT; CDR3 protein: CASSLDTYTEAFF
V gene: TRBV10-3; CDR3 length: 14; D gene: TRBD1; J gene: TRBJ1-4; clone size: .; CDR3 DNA: TGTGCCATCAGGGGGGACAGTGACAATGAAAAACTGTTTTTT; CDR3 protein: CAIRGDSDNEKLFF
V gene: TRBV19; CDR3 length: 15; D gene: TRBD1; J gene: TRBJ2-1; clone size: .; CDR3 DNA: TGTGCCAGTAGTACCCGGGACAGAGACTACAATGAGCAGTTCTTC; CDR3 protein: CASSTRDRDYNEQFF
V gene: TRBV11-3; CDR3 length: 16; D gene: TRBD2; J gene: TRBJ2-1; clone size: .; CDR3 DNA: TGTGCCAGCAGCTTAGGGGGACTAGCGGGAGTAAATGAGCAGTTCTTC; CDR3 protein: CASSLGGLAGVNEQFF
V gene: TRBV10-3; CDR3 length: 16; D gene: TRBD2; J gene: TRBJ2-3; clone size: .; CDR3 DNA: TGTGCCATCAGTGTTACTAGCGGGAGGTCTCCAGATACGCAGTATTTT; CDR3 protein: CAISVTSGRSPDTQYF
V gene: TRBV6-5; CDR3 length: 15; D gene: .; J gene: TRBJ2-1; clone size: .; CDR3 DNA: TGTGCCAGCAGCCGGAGCGGGACAACCTACAATGAGCAGTTCTTC; CDR3 protein: CASSRSGTTYNEQFF
V gene: TRBV30; CDR3 length: 13; D gene: .; J gene: TRBJ1-1; clone size: .; CDR3 DNA: TGTGCCTGGAGCCCCGGGACATTGACTGAAGCTTTCTTT; CDR3 protein: CAWSPGTLTEAFF
V gene: TRBV7-6; CDR3 length: 14; D gene: .; J gene: TRBJ2-7; clone size: .; CDR3 DNA: TGTGCCAGCAGCTTAGAACAGGGTACCTACGAGCAGTACTTC; CDR3 protein: CASSLEQGTYEQYF
V gene: TRBV19; CDR3 length: 15; D gene: .; J gene: TRBJ2-2; clone size: .; CDR3 DNA: TGTGCCAGTAGTATTCCGACAACGAACACCGGGGAGCTGTTTTTT; CDR3 protein: CASSIPTTNTGELFF
V gene: TRBV19; CDR3 length: 17; D gene: TRBD1; J gene: TRBJ2-1; clone size: .; CDR3 DNA: TGTGCCAGTAGTATAGGGGACAGGGCCCCCAGCTACAATGAGCAGTTCTTC; CDR3 protein: CASSIGDRAPSYNEQFF
V gene: TRBV11-3; CDR3 length: 15; D gene: .; J gene: TRBJ2-2; clone size: .; CDR3 DNA: TGTGCCAGCAGCTTAGTCGCAGGGAACACCGGGGAGCTGTTTTTT; CDR3 protein: CASSLVAGNTGELFF
V gene: TRBV19; CDR3 length: 14; D gene: .; J gene: TRBJ1-2; clone size: few; CDR3 DNA: TGTGCCAGTAGTATTAGGGGCTCTGAGTATGGCTACACCTTC; CDR3 protein: CASSIRGSEYGYTF
V gene: TRBV6-5; CDR3 length: 14; D gene: TRBD1; J gene: TRBJ1-6; clone size: .; CDR3 DNA: TGTGCCAGCAAAGTGGGACAGAGAAATTCACCCCTCCACTTT; CDR3 protein: CASKVGQRNSPLHF
V gene: TRBV7-6; CDR3 length: 15; D gene: TRBD1; J gene: TRBJ1-5; clone size: .; CDR3 DNA: TGTGCCAGCAGCCCCGGGACAGGACCCAATCAGCCCCAGCATTTT; CDR3 protein: CASSPGTGPNQPQHF
V gene: TRBV7-8; CDR3 length: 18; D gene: TRBD1; J gene: TRBJ1-6; clone size: few; CDR3 DNA: TGTGCCAGCAGCAAGAGGACAGGGACAAGCTCCTATAATTCACCCCTCCACTTT; CDR3 protein: CASSKRTGTSSYNSPLHF
V gene: TRBV5-6; CDR3 length: 16; D gene: .; J gene: TRBJ1-5; clone size: .; CDR3 DNA: TGTGCCAGCAGCTTGATGGCAGCTAGACGCAATCAGCCCCAGCATTTT; CDR3 protein: CASSLMAARRNQPQHF
V gene: TRBV5-1; CDR3 length: 17; D gene: .; J gene: TRBJ1-1; clone size: .; CDR3 DNA: TGCGCCAGCAGCTTGGGCAGGGGCGCCCTTATGAACACTGAAGCTTTCTTT; CDR3 protein: CASSLGRGALMNTEAFF
V gene: TRBV5-6; CDR3 length: 16; D gene: TRBD1; J gene: TRBJ1-5; clone size: .; CDR3 DNA: TGTGCCAGCAGTCGAGGGGGCCTATATAGCAATCAGCCCCAGCATTTT; CDR3 protein: CASSRGGLYSNQPQHF
V gene: TRBV7-8; CDR3 length: 18; D gene: TRBD1; J gene: TRBJ2-7; clone size: once; CDR3 DNA: TGTGCCAGCAGCTTAGAGGGTGGGCCCGGGACAGACGGCTACGAGCAGTACTTC; CDR3 protein: CASSLEGGPGTDGYEQYF
V gene: TRBV7-3; CDR3 length: 14; D gene: .; J gene: TRBJ2-7; clone size: .; CDR3 DNA: TGTGCCAGCAGCTCCGCGGGCACGGGCGCCGAGCAGTACTTC; CDR3 protein: CASSSAGTGAEQYF
V gene: TRBV28; CDR3 length: 17; D gene: TRBD2; J gene: TRBJ2-7; clone size: .; CDR3 DNA: TGTGCCAGCAGTTACGCCACTAGCGGGAGCTTATTCCACGAGCAGTACTTC; CDR3 protein: CASSYATSGSLFHEQYF
V gene: TRBV19; CDR3 length: 19; D gene: .; J gene: TRBJ1-1; clone size: .; CDR3 DNA: TGTGCCAGTAAGGGTCCCAGATCGAGGTCGGAGGGAACAAACACTGAAGCTTTCTTT; CDR3 protein: CASKGPRSRSEGTNTEAFF
V gene: TRBV4-1; CDR3 length: 15; D gene: TRBD1; J gene: TRBJ1-5; clone size: few; CDR3 DNA: TGCGCCAGCAGCCGGACGGACAGGGTGGTTCAGCCCCAGCATTTT; CDR3 protein: CASSRTDRVVQPQHF
V gene: TRBV7-3; CDR3 length: 14; D gene: TRBD2; J gene: TRBJ2-1; clone size: .; CDR3 DNA: TGTGCCAGCAGCCCCAACGGACTAGCACGGGAGCAGTTCTTC; CDR3 protein: CASSPNGLAREQFF